Each of the 8 T cell receptor beta chains below was sequenced from the same sample in a study of T cell repertoires in cytomegalovirus infection. Their antigens are not known. TCRdb used MiXCR to reprocess the reads, holding one entry per CDR3 protein. The repertoire consists of 650,000 to 900,000 distinct CDR3 sequences, with around a third occurring once and the leading ten covering around 11%. Material: cultured CD8+ T cells from PBMCs, obtained from culture after CMV antigen stimulation. Receptors were obtained from a human donor in good health (CMV status not recorded). Some clones in this sample may be carry-over from other donors' samples.

For this clonotype: It may be a read error: a sequence one base away is much more abundant. The V gene is TRBV7-2, the J gene TRBJ2-1, with D perhaps matching TRBD2 (5 bases). The germline V gene encodes CDR1 SGHTA and CDR2 FQGNSA. The CDR3 totals 13 residues. CDR3 loop: CANSLELVDEQFF. In DNA form, the CDR3 reads TGTGCCAACAGCTTAGAACTAGTCGATGAGCAGTTCTTC.

The sample holds a few counts of this clonotype. V gene TRBV7-9 combines with J gene TRBJ2-3; D is unclear. CDR3 length: 15 residues. Trimming took 4 bases from V and 9 from J, leaving 20 bases between them. Per germline, CDR1 SEHNR and CDR2 FQNEAQ (reference sequence). The CDR3 protein is CASSSRLGRNETQYF. CDR3 in DNA: TGTGCCAGCAGCTCGCGGCTTGGACGAAACGAAACGCAGTATTTT.

J is TRBJ1-5 and V is TRBV12-3 or TRBV12-4; D is unresolved. This CDR3 comprises 13 residues. Trimming stripped 4 bases from V and 7 bases from J, with 11 bases between. CDR3: CASSSSKGQPQHF. The CDR3 coding sequence is TGTGCCAGCAGTTCATCTAAGGGACAGCCCCAGCATTTT.

In this sample, this clonotype turned up a few times. The rearrangement uses TRBV14 and TRBJ1-1; the D gene is possibly TRBD1 (5 bases). Looked up from germline, CDR1 is SGHDN and CDR2 is FVKESK. The CDR3 runs to 17 residues. The germline V and J ends were trimmed by 4 bases and 4 bases, with 22 bases remaining between them. The CDR3 DNA sequence: TGTGCCAGCAGCCTGCCTGGACTGGGCCCCGGGGGCACTGAAGCTTTCTTT. Translation: CASSLPGLGPGGTEAFF.

This clonotype was counted many times. This chain uses TRBV7-6 with TRBJ2-1; 9 positions agree with TRBD1. After removal of 4 bases from V and 1 base from J, the junction contained 2 bases not matched to a gene. Germline V gene data show CDR1 as SGHVS and CDR2 as FNYEAQ. The CDR3 runs to 15 residues. The CDR3 nucleotides are TGTGCCAGCAGCTCCGGGACAGGGTCCTACAATGAGCAGTTCTTC. It yields the protein CASSSGTGSYNEQFF. The full variable domain, in which reference TRBV7-6 and TRBJ2-1 provide the parts outside the CDR3, is GAGVSQSPRYKVTKRGQDVALRCDPISGHVSLYWYRQALGQGPEFLTYFNYEAQQDKSGLPNDRFSAERPEGSISTLTIQRTEQRDSAMYRCASSSGTGSYNEQFFGPGTRLTVL.

This clonotype was seen ten or more times. This chain uses TRBV7-8 with TRBJ2-1; D is perhaps TRBD1 (6 bases). V was shortened by 5 bases and J by 6 bases, with 23 bases between the two germline ends. CDR1 is SGHVS and CDR2 is FQNEAQ in the germline V gene. The CDR3 extends over 17 amino acids. CDR3 in DNA: TGTGCCAGCAGCGTACGGACAGCCGTCGTTTTGGCCAATGAGCAGTTCTTC. It translates to CASSVRTAVVLANEQFF.

This clonotype was detected only a few times. This rearrangement joins TRBV3-1 to TRBJ2-6, with unresolved D. There are 21 residues in the CDR3. Germline assignment: CDR1 LGHDT and CDR2 YNNKEL (reference sequence). V lost 2 bases and J 2 bases, leaving 25 bases between the germline ends. CDR3 protein: CASSQLAPLGRLSTGANVLTF. The CDR3 nucleotides read TGTGCCAGCAGCCAACTCGCCCCTCTAGGTAGGCTATCCACTGGGGCCAACGTCCTGACTTTC. The full variable domain, with the rest looked up from reference TRBV3-1 and TRBJ2-6, is DTAVSQTPKYLVTQMGNDKSIKCEQNLGHDTMYWYKQDSKKFLKIMFSYNNKELIINETVPNRFSPKSPDKAHLNLHINSLELGDSAVYFCASSQLAPLGRLSTGANVLTFGAGSRLTVL.

This chain links TRBV7-9 with TRBJ2-1; perhaps TRBD2 as D (6 bases). Trimming took 5 bases from V and 5 from J, leaving 16 bases between them. The CDR3 totals 15 residues. Per the germline V gene, CDR1 is SEHNR and CDR2 is FQNEAQ (reference sequence). CDR3 DNA: TGTGCCAGCAGCCCGGAGGAGGGTTTTAACAATGAGCAGTTCTTC. Amino acid sequence: CASSPEEGFNNEQFF.